The text below deals with one T cell receptor (beta chain). The antigen remains undetermined. The assay was immunoSEQ multiplex PCR, and TCRdb's table has in-frame clones only and misses some. The top ten hold 4.4% of the sample, which has more than 60,000 clones, approximately 84% seen once. This specimen comes from a study of OX40 agonist ivuxolimab in advanced cancers. V lost 0 bases and J 5 bases, leaving 8 bases between the germline ends. The CDR3 totals 14 residues. Germline-derived CDR1 and CDR2 are MNHEY and SVGAGI. Notes on the study in general: Clonal expansion from baseline to week 6 occurred in both CD4+ and CD8+ T cells.

Autoimmune disease history or systemic immunosuppression barred patients. This sample comprised CD4+ or CD8+ T cells sorted from blood, obtained in a trial of the OX40 agonist ivuxolimab. The chain has TRBV6-5 and TRBJ1-5; TRBD1 might be the D (5 bases). This clonotype was obtained from an adult with an advanced solid tumor such as melanoma, head and neck, liver or kidney cancer. CDR3 residues: CASSYSTRDQPQHF. For the CDR3, the DNA is TGTGCCAGCAGTTACTCGACCAGGGATCAGCCCCAGCATTTT.